These T cell receptor beta chains were read from a single sample in a study of metastatic and nonmetastatic thyroid tumors. MiXCR reprocessed the PCR reads for TCRdb. The sample holds about 27,000 clones; roughly 20% are singletons and the top ten take approximately 30%. Sequenced input: blood. The receptors derive from a male donor with papillary thyroid cancer or a benign thyroid nodule (not recorded which). Some clones in this sample may be carry-over from other donors' samples. The CDR3 runs from the conserved cysteine through the conserved F or W. D genes are given only for firm matches. Clone sizes are given selectively: once, few, many, or a class where the clone is expanded.

d_call	v_call	clone_size	j_call	cdr3_aa	cdr3_nt
TRBD2	TRBV6-1	NA	TRBJ2-1	CASSASGGWTEHFF	TGTGCCAGCAGTGCGTCGGGGGGGTGGACTGAGCATTTCTTC
NA	TRBV7-6	many	TRBJ2-2	CASSPSVGGHYIGELFF	TGTGCCAGCAGCCCATCTGTGGGGGGGCACTATATCGGGGAGCTGTTTTTT
NA	TRBV11-1	many	TRBJ2-5	CASSLVDVGAEYF	TGTGCCAGCAGCTTAGTGGACGTGGGGGCGGAGTACTTC
TRBD2	TRBV20-1	medium-sized	TRBJ2-1	CSARTGTSGRRNEQFF	TGCAGTGCTAGAACCGGGACTAGCGGGAGAAGGAATGAGCAGTTCTTC
NA	TRBV28	medium-sized	TRBJ2-7	CASGGGSYSTDEQYF	TGTGCCAGCGGGGGCGGGAGTTACTCCACCGACGAGCAGTACTTC
NA	TRBV6-1	few	TRBJ2-2	CASTNIRDGGLRELFF	TGTGCCAGCACCAATATCCGGGACGGGGGCCTGCGGGAGCTGTTTTTT
TRBD2	TRBV18	many	TRBJ2-1	CASSPLPITSGRNSYNEQFF	TGTGCCAGCTCACCCTTACCAATAACTAGCGGGAGGAATTCCTACAATGAGCAGTTCTTC
TRBD2	TRBV19	many	TRBJ2-1	CARDYSGLASDEQFF	TGTGCCAGAGACTACTCGGGACTAGCGTCCGATGAGCAGTTCTTC
NA	TRBV19	many	TRBJ1-4	CASSNRLLATNEKLFF	TGTGCCAGTTCGAATAGACTCCTTGCAACTAATGAAAAACTGTTTTTT
NA	TRBV4-2	many	TRBJ2-3	CASSQGVQYRSDTQYF	TGTGCCAGCAGCCAAGGGGTACAATATCGCTCAGATACGCAGTATTTT
TRBD1	TRBV29-1	many	TRBJ1-4	CSVVVRDRDFEEEKLFF	TGCAGCGTTGTAGTAAGGGACAGGGATTTTGAGGAGGAAAAACTGTTTTTT
NA	TRBV5-1	many	TRBJ2-5	CASSFVGTQETQYF	TGCGCCAGCAGCTTTGTCGGCACCCAAGAGACCCAGTACTTC
TRBD2	TRBV20-1	NA	TRBJ2-7	CSAQLAGSSDAQYF	TGCAGTGCTCAACTAGCGGGAAGTTCGGATGCGCAGTACTTC
TRBD2	TRBV6-1	few	TRBJ2-1	CASSKEAGGFYNEQFF	TGTGCCAGCAGTAAGGAGGCGGGGGGGTTCTACAATGAGCAGTTCTTC
NA	TRBV25-1	hyperexpanded	TRBJ2-3	CASSEEGTVYTDTQYF	TGTGCCAGCAGTGAGGAGGGGACGGTCTACACAGATACGCAGTATTTT
NA	TRBV4-2	few	TRBJ2-2	CASSRGGTANTGELFF	TGTGCCAGCAGCCGAGGGGGGACAGCGAACACCGGGGAGCTGTTTTTT
NA	TRBV4-1	many	TRBJ2-1	CASSQEQLSSYNEQFF	TGCGCCAGCAGCCAAGAACAGTTAAGCTCCTACAATGAGCAGTTCTTC
TRBD2	TRBV6-1	NA	TRBJ2-1	CDSVKPGLAWGNEQFF	TGTGACAGTGTTAAGCCGGGACTAGCGTGGGGCAATGAGCAGTTCTTC
NA	TRBV19	many	TRBJ1-1	CASSIDLAGRGTEAFF	TGTGCCAGTAGTATAGATCTAGCAGGGAGAGGGACTGAAGCTTTCTTT
NA	TRBV20-1	NA	TRBJ2-7	CSASFGQNSYEQYF	TGCAGTGCTAGTTTTGGTCAGAACTCCTACGAGCAGTACTTC
TRBD2	TRBV6-1	many	TRBJ2-1	CASSRLAGDYNEQFF	TGTGCCAGCAGTCGACTAGCGGGAGACTACAATGAGCAGTTCTTC
TRBD2	TRBV5-6	many	TRBJ2-6	CASSSKAGLSGANVLTF	TGTGCCAGCAGCTCCAAAGCGGGACTCTCTGGGGCCAACGTCCTGACTTTC
NA	TRBV6-5	NA	TRBJ2-3	CASSYSCGTVTDTQSF	TGTGCCAGCAGTTACTCTTGCGGGACAGTCACAGATACGCAGTCTTTT
NA	TRBV9	many	TRBJ2-1	CASRGNEQFF	TGTGCCAGCAGGGGGAATGAGCAGTTCTTC
NA	TRBV6-1	NA	TRBJ2-7	CASILRSRTSHEQYF	TGTGCCAGCATACTCCGCTCCCGGACATCCCACGAGCAGTACTTC